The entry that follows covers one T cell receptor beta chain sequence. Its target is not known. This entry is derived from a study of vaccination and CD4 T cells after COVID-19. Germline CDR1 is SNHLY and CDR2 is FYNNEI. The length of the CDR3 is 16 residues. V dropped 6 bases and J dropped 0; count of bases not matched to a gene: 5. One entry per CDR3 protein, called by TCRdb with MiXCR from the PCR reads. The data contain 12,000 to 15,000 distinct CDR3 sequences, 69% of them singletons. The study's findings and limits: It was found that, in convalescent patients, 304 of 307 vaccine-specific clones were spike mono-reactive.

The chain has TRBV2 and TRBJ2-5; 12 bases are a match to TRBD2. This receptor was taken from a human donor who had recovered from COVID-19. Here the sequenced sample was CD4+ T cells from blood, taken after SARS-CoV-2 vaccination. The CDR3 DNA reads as TGTGCCAGCAGCGGGACTAGCGGGTGGTACCAAGAGACCCAGTACTTC. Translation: CASSGTSGWYQETQYF. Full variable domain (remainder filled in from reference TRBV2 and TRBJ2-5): EPEVTQTPSHQVTQMGQEVILRCVPISNHLYFYWYRQILGQKVEFLVSFYNNEISEKSEIFDDQFSVERPDGSNFTLKIRSTKLEDSAMYFCASSGTSGWYQETQYFGPGTRLLVL.